This record looks at one TCR beta chain sequence and its context. Clones were sequenced by immunoSEQ multiplex PCR, and TCRdb holds only the in-frame ones, with some missing. Of 300,000 to 400,000 clones in the sample, more than 75% were seen once. The CDR3 is 16 residues long. Germline lookup yields CDR1 MDHEN and CDR2 SYDVKM. The V gene end was trimmed by 7 bases and the J gene end by 1 base; junction bases not matched to a gene: 10. The sample belongs to a study of blood T cell repertoires in COVID-19. The sequence derives from a woman aged 18-30 years who had recovered from COVID-19. The chain couples TRBV28 to TRBJ2-3; 8 bases match TRBD2. Sequenced material: PBMCs or T cells enriched from blood (not recorded which). In DNA form, the CDR3 reads TGTGCCAGCACCCAACGGGGGGGACTGGGCACAGATACGCAGTATTTT. Amino acid sequence: CASTQRGGLGTDTQYF.